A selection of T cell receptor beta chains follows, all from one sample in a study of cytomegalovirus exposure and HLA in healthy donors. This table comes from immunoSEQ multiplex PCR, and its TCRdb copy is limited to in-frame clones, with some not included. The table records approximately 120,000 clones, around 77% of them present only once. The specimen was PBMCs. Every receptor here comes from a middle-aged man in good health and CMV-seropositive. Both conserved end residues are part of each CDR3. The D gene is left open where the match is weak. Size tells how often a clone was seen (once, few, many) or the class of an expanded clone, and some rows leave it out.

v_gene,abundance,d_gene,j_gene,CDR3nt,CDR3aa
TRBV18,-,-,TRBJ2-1,TGTGCCAGCTCCGAAACCCGGGGGAGCTCCTACAATGAGCAGTTCTTC,CASSETRGSSYNEQFF
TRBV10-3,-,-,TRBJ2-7,TGTGCCATCAGTGACTCAGGGGCCTCCTACGAGCAGTACTTC,CAISDSGASYEQYF
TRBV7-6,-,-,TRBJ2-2,TGTGCCAGCAGCCCCACTGGGCCTGCCCTAATCACCGGGGAGCTGTTTTTT,CASSPTGPALITGELFF
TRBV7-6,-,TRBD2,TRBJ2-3,TGTGCCAGCAGCTCAGATCCGGGCCTCACTAGCGGGGGGGCCTGGCAGTATTTT,CASSSDPGLTSGGAWQYF
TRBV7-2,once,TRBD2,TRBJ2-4,TGTGCCAGCAGCTCGGGGGGGCCACGGGCAAACATTCAGTACTTC,CASSSGGPRANIQYF
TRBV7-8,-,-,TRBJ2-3,TGTGCCAGCAGCCCCCGGGACTTCCCAGATACGCAGTATTTT,CASSPRDFPDTQYF
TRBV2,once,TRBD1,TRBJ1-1,TGTGCCAGCATTAGGGACAGGGACACTGAAGCTTTCTTT,CASIRDRDTEAFF
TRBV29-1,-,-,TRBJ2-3,TGCAGCGCCAGAATCACAGATACGCAGTATTTT,CSARITDTQYF
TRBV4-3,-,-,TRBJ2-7,TGCGCCAGCAGCCAAGGACAAGGGGAATACCACGAGCAGTACTTC,CASSQGQGEYHEQYF
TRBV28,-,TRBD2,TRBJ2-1,TGTGCCAGCAGTCAGGGAGGGATTGACAATGAGCAGTTCTTC,CASSQGGIDNEQFF
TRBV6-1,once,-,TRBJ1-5,TGTGCCAGCAGTGAGAGACAGTCACATAGCAATCAGCCCCAGCATTTT,CASSERQSHSNQPQHF
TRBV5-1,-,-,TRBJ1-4,TGCGCCAGCAGTATTCGACAGCCGACTAATGAAAAACTGTTTTTT,CASSIRQPTNEKLFF
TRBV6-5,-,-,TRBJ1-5,TGTGCCAGCAGTTACCGGTTCGGTCAGCCCCAGCATTTT,CASSYRFGQPQHF
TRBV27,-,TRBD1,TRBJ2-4,TGTGCCAGCAGTTTATGGGGGACAGGTACCCTCAGGAACAGTCAGTACTTC,CASSLWGTGTLRNSQYF
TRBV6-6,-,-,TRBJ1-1,TGTGCCAGCAGTTGGGGCCGGCGCGATTTCTTT,CASSWGRRDFF
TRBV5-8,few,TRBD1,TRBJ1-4,TGTGCCAGCAGCATGACAGGGGGCCTTAATGAAAAACTGTTTTTT,CASSMTGGLNEKLFF
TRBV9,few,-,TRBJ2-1,TGTGCCAGCAGCGTACTAGGCGGCTCCTACAATGAGCAGTTCTTC,CASSVLGGSYNEQFF